The 28 T cell receptor beta chains given below trace back to one sample, sequenced in a study of blood T cell repertoires in COVID-19. Sequenced by immunoSEQ multiplex PCR; TCRdb stores in-frame clones only, minus some. The sample records 150,000 or so clones, about 85% being singletons. What was sequenced was PBMCs or T cells enriched from blood (not recorded which). The source is a woman in her forties who had been exposed to COVID-19.

The chain combines TRBV28 with TRBJ2-1; D is perhaps TRBD2 (5 bases). CDR1 is MDHEN and CDR2 is SYDVKM in the germline V gene. This CDR3 is built from 14 residues. V dropped 6 bases and J dropped 4 bases, with 13 bases sitting between them. The CDR3 DNA is TGTGCCAGCAGCGAAGGGAGCGAATACAATGAGCAGTTCTTC. It yields the protein CASSEGSEYNEQFF.

The chain is built from TRBV21-1 and TRBJ1-5. TRBV21-1 is listed as a pseudogene. The CDR3 contains 14 residues. The CDR3 nucleotides read TGTGCCAGCAGCAAAACTCGCACCACGGGGCCCCAGCATTTT. It specifies CASSKTRTTGPQHF.

The genes are TRBV18 and TRBJ1-1; 7 bases map to TRBD1. Germline-derived CDR1 and CDR2 are KGHSH and LQKENI. Unmatched junction bases numbered 12, after V lost 3 bases and J lost 14 bases. This CDR3 comprises 13 residues. CDR3 region: CASSPTVDRVAFF. CDR3 bases: TGTGCCAGCTCACCGACCGTTGACAGGGTGGCCTTCTTT.

The V and J genes are TRBV6-1 and TRBJ1-1; 9 bases match TRBD1. Germline assignment: CDR1 MNHNS and CDR2 SASEGT. Germline trimming cut 2 bases from V and 7 bases from J; bases unmatched to any gene: 11. This CDR3 is 16 amino acids long. Here the CDR3 DNA reads TGTGCCAGCAGTGAATATTTTGAGGACAGGGGTGTTGAAGCTTTCTTT. It encodes CASSEYFEDRGVEAFF.

The chain employs TRBV6-5 and TRBJ2-7, with 7 bases aligning to TRBD1. The CDR3 has 13 amino acids. V lost 8 bases, J lost 0 bases, and 4 bases stayed unmatched. CDR1 MNHEY and CDR2 SVGAGI come from the germline V gene. DNA for the CDR3: TGTGCCAGCGCTGGACAGGCCTCCTACGAGCAGTACTTC. Protein sequence: CASAGQASYEQYF.

V is TRBV5-1 and J is TRBJ2-1; TRBD1 matches at 7 bases. CDR3 length: 15 residues. The J segment lost 7 bases and the V segment lost 4 bases, leaving 11 bases of the junction unmatched. Germline CDR1 and CDR2: SGHRS and YFSETQ. CDR3 residues: CASSPRTGDWNEQFF. CDR3 nucleotide sequence: TGCGCCAGCAGCCCGCGAACAGGGGATTGGAATGAGCAGTTCTTC.

The genes are TRBV19 and TRBJ1-2; 9 bases are shared with TRBD1. J lost 2 bases, V lost 5 bases, and 3 bases had no gene match. This CDR3 has 14 residues. Germline V gene lookup returns CDR1 LNHDA and CDR2 SQIVND (reference sequence). As DNA, the CDR3 is TGTGCCAGTAGTCAGACAGGGGGAAACTATGGCTACACCTTC. Translated: CASSQTGGNYGYTF.

The chain is built from TRBV6-5 and TRBJ2-3, with TRBD2 identical over 7 bases. The CDR3 length is 16 residues. From germline, CDR1 is MNHEY and CDR2 SVGAGI. After removal of 1 base from V and 0 bases from J, the junction contained 4 bases not matched to a gene. The CDR3 spells CASSYLGGGSTDTQYF. Written as DNA, the CDR3 is TGTGCCAGCAGTTACTTAGGCGGGGGAAGCACAGATACGCAGTATTTT.

The genes are TRBV28 and TRBJ2-3; TRBD2 matches at 7 bases. The CDR3 is 15 amino acids. Per the germline V gene, CDR1 is MDHEN and CDR2 is SYDVKM. The J segment lost 3 bases and the V segment lost 4 bases, leaving 7 bases of the junction unmatched. CDR3 amino acids: CASSSREYLTDTQYF. In DNA, the CDR3 is TGTGCCAGCAGTTCGCGGGAGTATCTTACAGATACGCAGTATTTT. The full variable domain, its missing parts supplied by reference TRBV28 and TRBJ2-3, is DVKVTQSSRYLVKRTGEKVFLECVQDMDHENMFWYRQDPGLGLRLIYFSYDVKMKEKGDIPEGYSVSREKKERFSLILESASTNQTSMYLCASSSREYLTDTQYFGPGTRLTVL.

This chain links TRBV14 with TRBJ1-1; D not resolved. This CDR3 is built from 13 residues. The V gene lost 4 bases and the J gene lost 0 bases, with 6 bases spanning the gap. The germline V gene has CDR1 SGHDN and CDR2 FVKESK. The CDR3 nucleotides are TGTGCCAGCAGCCTTGAGATGAACACTGAAGCTTTCTTT. Translated: CASSLEMNTEAFF.

Only a few counts were recorded for this clone. The genes are TRBV2 and TRBJ2-1; 10 bases are a match to TRBD2. With V trimmed by 2 bases and J by 2 bases, 6 bases remained unmatched. The CDR3 contains 17 residues. Germline assignment: CDR1 SNHLY and CDR2 FYNNEI. The CDR3 sequence is CASSELASGSTYNEQFF. DNA of the CDR3: TGTGCCAGCAGTGAATTGGCTAGCGGGAGCACCTACAATGAGCAGTTCTTC.

The J gene is TRBJ1-3, the V gene TRBV9; D is possibly TRBD1 (6 bases). This CDR3 spans 16 amino acids. Trimming left V 3 bases short and J 0 bases short, with 13 bases between. Germline values: CDR1 SGDLS, CDR2 YYNGEE. The CDR3 coding sequence is TGTGCCAGCAGCGCGGTCCACAGGGCCTCTGGAAACACCATATATTTT. Protein product: CASSAVHRASGNTIYF. The full variable domain, with the rest looked up from reference TRBV9 and TRBJ1-3, is DSGVTQTPKHLITATGQRVTLRCSPRSGDLSVYWYQQSLDQGLQFLIQYYNGEERAKGNILERFSAQQFPDLHSELNLSSLELGDSALYFCASSAVHRASGNTIYFGEGSWLTVV.

The gene calls are TRBV11-3 and TRBJ2-7; TRBD1 agrees at 8 bases. Per the germline V gene, CDR1 is SGHNT and CDR2 is YENEEA. This CDR3 spans 13 amino acids. J gave up 6 bases and V 1 base, and 2 bases lay outside the gene matches. The CDR3 region is CASSLGDRREQYF. The CDR3 coding sequence is TGTGCCAGCAGCTTAGGGGACAGGCGCGAGCAGTACTTC. Looking up the rest from reference TRBV11-3 and TRBJ2-7 gives the full variable domain: EAGVVQSPRYKIIEKKQPVAFWCNPISGHNTLYWYLQNLGQGPELLIRYENEEAVDDSQLPKDRFSAERLKGVDSTLKIQPAELGDSAVYLCASSLGDRREQYFGPGTRLTVT.

V usage is TRBV5-1 and J usage is TRBJ1-1, with 10 bases fitting TRBD1. Trimming at V came to 3 bases and at J to 6 bases, leaving 8 bases not matched to a gene. This CDR3 is built from 15 residues. From germline, CDR1 is SGHRS and CDR2 YFSETQ. The CDR3 sequence: CASSWGTGTGAEAFF. The CDR3 DNA sequence: TGCGCCAGCAGCTGGGGGACCGGGACAGGGGCTGAAGCTTTCTTT.

The chain uses TRBV4-1 and TRBJ2-7; tentative D call: TRBD2 (5 bases). Germline CDR1 is MGHRA and CDR2 is YSYEKL. CDR3 length: 19 amino acids. Trimming shortened V by 1 base and J by 0 bases, and 22 bases separated the two germline ends. The CDR3 spells CASSQGSGVDLQSSYEQYF. As DNA, the CDR3 is TGCGCCAGCAGCCAAGGGAGCGGTGTCGACCTTCAAAGCTCCTACGAGCAGTACTTC.

The chain employs TRBV5-1 and TRBJ2-1; D is uncertain. This CDR3 spans 18 amino acids. The V gene's germline CDR1 is SGHRS and CDR2 YFSETQ. Trimming left V 0 bases short and J 5 bases short, with 21 bases between. DNA of the CDR3: TGCGCCAGCAGCTTGGCCGACGTGGAGATCTTATTTAACAATGAGCAGTTCTTC. Translated: CASSLADVEILFNNEQFF. Complete variable domain (other parts from reference TRBV5-1 and TRBJ2-1): KAGVTQTPRYLIKTRGQQVTLSCSPISGHRSVSWYQQTPGQGLQFLFEYFSETQRNKGNFPGRFSGRQFSNSRSEMNVSTLELGDSALYLCASSLADVEILFNNEQFFGPGTRLTVL.

CDR3 region: CASSIARQGLEEAFF. DNA of the CDR3: TGTGCCAGTAGTATAGCCCGACAGGGTTTAGAGGAAGCTTTCTTT. This chain uses TRBV19 with TRBJ1-1; 7 nucleotides match TRBD1. Trimming removed 1 base from V and 8 bases from J; junction bases left unmatched: 10. In germline, CDR1 is LNHDA, CDR2 SQIVND (reference sequence). This CDR3 is built from 15 residues.

The sample holds one count of this clone. The V gene is TRBV28, the J gene TRBJ2-1, with TRBD1 matching over 8 bases. V dropped 5 bases and J dropped 7; count of bases not matched to a gene: 13. Germline CDR1 MDHEN, CDR2 SYDVKM. This CDR3 has 16 amino acids. CDR3 region: CASSTGGQGIKNEQFF. The CDR3 nucleotides are TGTGCCAGCAGTACAGGTGGACAGGGTATTAAGAATGAGCAGTTCTTC.

CDR3 sequence reads: CASVHPSGGDNEQFF. The CDR3 DNA reads TGTGCCAGTGTACACCCTAGCGGGGGGGACAATGAGCAGTTCTTC. The chain joins TRBV2 to TRBJ2-1; 12 nucleotides align to TRBD2. Germline CDR1 SNHLY, CDR2 FYNNEI. This CDR3 has 15 residues. Trimming removed 9 bases from V and 5 bases from J; junction bases left unmatched: 8.

V usage is TRBV5-1 and J usage is TRBJ1-4; possible D gene TRBD1, 6 bases. Germline assignment: CDR1 SGHRS and CDR2 YFSETQ. The CDR3 covers 15 residues. Trimming shortened V by 1 base and J by 8 bases, and 15 bases separated the two germline ends. The CDR3 region is CASSLNEGTLEKLFF. CDR3 DNA: TGCGCCAGCAGCTTGAATGAGGGGACACTAGAAAAACTGTTTTTT. Full variable domain (outside the CDR3, taken from reference TRBV5-1 and TRBJ1-4): KAGVTQTPRYLIKTRGQQVTLSCSPISGHRSVSWYQQTPGQGLQFLFEYFSETQRNKGNFPGRFSGRQFSNSRSEMNVSTLELGDSALYLCASSLNEGTLEKLFFGSGTQLSVL.

This chain joins TRBV5-1 and TRBJ2-5; no definite D call. From germline, CDR1 is SGHRS and CDR2 YFSETQ. V was clipped by 0 bases and J by 2 bases, with 8 bases between them. The CDR3 contains 14 residues. CDR3 amino acids: CASSLVPAQETQYF. In DNA form, the CDR3 reads TGCGCCAGCAGCTTGGTTCCAGCGCAAGAGACCCAGTACTTC.

The V call is TRBV5-1, the J call TRBJ1-5; tentatively, D is TRBD1 (6 bases). Trimming took off 4 bases at V and 6 bases at J, with 11 bases between the two ends. Looked up from germline, CDR1 is SGHRS and CDR2 is YFSETQ. This CDR3 region has 13 residues. CDR3 nucleotides: TGCGCCAGCAGCAGCAGGGGTCCTCAGCCCCAGCATTTT. Translated, it gives CASSSRGPQPQHF.

V usage is TRBV5-1 and J usage is TRBJ2-1, with 13 bases matching TRBD2. V lost 2 bases and J lost 8; bases outside the gene matches: 4. From germline, CDR1 is SGHRS and CDR2 YFSETQ. CDR3 length: 15 residues. The CDR3 coding sequence is TGCGCCAGCAGCTTAGGGACTAGCGGGATAGATGAGCAGTTCTTC. It codes for CASSLGTSGIDEQFF.

This chain uses TRBV28 with TRBJ1-2, with 7 bases lining up with TRBD1. CDR1 is MDHEN, CDR2 SYDVKM, per germline. There are 14 residues in the CDR3. V lost 5 bases and J lost 2; bases outside the gene matches: 5. CDR3 region: CASSIQTGNYGYTF. The CDR3 bases are TGTGCCAGCAGTATCCAGACAGGGAACTATGGCTACACCTTC.

The genes are TRBV9 and TRBJ2-7, with 8 nucleotides matching TRBD1. Trimming took 2 bases from V and 7 from J; bases not matched to a gene: 5. From germline, CDR1 is SGDLS and CDR2 YYNGEE. The CDR3 extends over 13 amino acids. As DNA, the CDR3 is TGTGCCAGCAGCGTCGGACAGGGTGGGGAGCAGTACTTC. Amino acids: CASSVGQGGEQYF. Filled out from reference TRBV9 and TRBJ2-7, the complete variable domain reads DSGVTQTPKHLITATGQRVTLRCSPRSGDLSVYWYQQSLDQGLQFLIQYYNGEERAKGNILERFSAQQFPDLHSELNLSSLELGDSALYFCASSVGQGGEQYFGPGTRLTVT.

This clone was seen a single time. The rearrangement links TRBV6-5 to TRBJ1-1, with TRBD1 matching over 9 bases. With 0 bases clipped from V and 11 bases from J, the junction kept 4 bases outside the gene matches. This CDR3 region has 13 residues. Germline CDR1 MNHEY, CDR2 SVGAGI. The CDR3: CASSYSSGTGAFF. CDR3 nucleotide sequence: TGTGCCAGCAGTTACTCTTCCGGGACAGGGGCTTTCTTT.

This chain uses TRBV11-3 with TRBJ2-2; D is possibly TRBD1 (5 bases). This CDR3 spans 15 amino acids. CDR1 is SGHNT, CDR2 YENEEA, per germline. Trimming left V 3 bases short and J 4 bases short, with 12 bases between. In DNA, the CDR3 is TGTGCCAGCAGCTTTGATTCAGGGTTCACCGGGGAGCTGTTTTTT. Translated: CASSFDSGFTGELFF.

The rearrangement joins TRBV6-5 to TRBJ2-5; 8 bases are a match to TRBD2. The V segment lost 2 bases and the J segment 4 bases; nucleotides outside the gene matches: 6. The CDR3 sequence is 15 residues long. Germline values: CDR1 MNHEY, CDR2 SVGAGI. The CDR3 here is CASSYPTSGAETQYF. Here the CDR3 DNA reads TGTGCCAGCAGTTACCCTACTAGCGGAGCAGAGACCCAGTACTTC.